The 25 T cell receptor beta chains below come from one sample, sequenced in a study of T cells in localized non-small cell lung cancer (dated by TCRdb to about 2020). Receptors were amplified or captured by the immunoSEQ multiplex PCR assay. TCRdb carries this immuneACCESS record with in-frame sequences only. Its versions omit some clonotypes, under half of them owing to an unresolved V gene in the studies checked, with the rest unexplained. The table for this sample lists about 5,400 clones; roughly a third of them were counted only once. Of the sample, roughly 7.7% is held by the ten largest clones. This specimen consisted of lung tumor tissue, obtained before any cancer treatment. Every receptor here comes from a male donor older than 55 with stage I squamous cell lung carcinoma.

This rearrangement joins TRBV30 to TRBJ1-1, with D hard to call. Per the germline V gene, CDR1 is GTSNPN and CDR2 is SVGIG (reference sequence). The V gene lost 3 bases and the J gene lost 6 bases, with 11 bases spanning the gap. The length of the CDR3 is 12 residues. CDR3 nucleotides: TGTGCCTGGAGCCCGGACTTCTCTGAAGCTTTCTTT. This codes for CAWSPDFSEAFF.

This clone is classed as medium-sized. The identical CDR3 is also encoded by other nucleotide sequences in the sample. The V call is TRBV6-8, the J call TRBJ1-1; no reliable D call. CDR1 MNHGY and CDR2 SAAAGT come from the germline V gene. Trimming removed 4 bases from V and 1 base from J, with 10 bases in between. This CDR3 region has 14 residues. As DNA, the CDR3 is TGTGCCAGCAGTTGGGGTGGCAGGAACACTGAAGCTTTCTTT. Protein product: CASSWGGRNTEAFF.

The chain links TRBV12-5 to TRBJ2-7, with TRBD1 matching 8 bases. Germline assignment: CDR1 LGHNT and CDR2 FRNRAP. V was pared by 6 bases and J by 1 base, with 11 bases of the junction left unmatched. The CDR3 loop spans 16 amino acids. DNA of the CDR3: TGTGCTAGTGGCCCTTTAGGACAGGGCCTTTCCTACGAGCAGTACTTC. Amino acid sequence: CASGPLGQGLSYEQYF.

Only a few counts were recorded for this clone. The read finishes 1 residue shy of the CDR3 end, and the germline J gene is used to complete it. The chain carries TRBV10-3 and TRBJ2-1, with 8 bases identical to TRBD1. The CDR3 spans 16 residues. Germline values: CDR1 ENHRY, CDR2 SYGVKD. Germline trimming cut 2 bases from V and 7 bases from J; bases unmatched to any gene: 10. The CDR3 reads CAISEVRTGLRNEQFF. The covered CDR3 bases are TGTGCCATCAGTGAGGTCAGGACAGGGCTTAGGAATGAGCAGTTC.

This sequence joins TRBV9 and TRBJ2-1; D gene unclear. There are 15 residues in the CDR3. V lost 0 bases and J lost 7, with 14 bases in between. Germline V gene sequence: CDR1 SGDLS, CDR2 YYNGEE. The CDR3 DNA is TGTGCCAGCAGCGTAGCTGACTCCCCGTGGAATGAGCAGTTCTTC. The encoded protein is CASSVADSPWNEQFF.

This chain links TRBV2 with TRBJ2-6; D uncertain. V dropped 2 bases and J dropped 0 bases, with 5 bases sitting between them. This CDR3 comprises 15 residues. Germline lookup yields CDR1 SNHLY and CDR2 FYNNEI. The CDR3 coding sequence is TGTGCCAGCAGTGAAACCTACTCTGGGGCCAACGTCCTGACTTTC. Its translation is CASSETYSGANVLTF.

This chain joins TRBV6-8 and TRBJ1-4; 8 positions match TRBD1. CDR1 is MNHGY, CDR2 SAAAGT, per germline. This CDR3 is built from 14 residues. The junction had 5 bases not matched to a gene; V was cut back by 7 bases and J by 4 bases. DNA of the CDR3: TGTGCCAGCATTCAAGGACAGGGTAATGAAAAACTGTTTTTT. Its protein is CASIQGQGNEKLFF.

This clone was seen only a few times. The chain is built from TRBV19 and TRBJ2-3, with D perhaps matching TRBD2 (6 bases). V was pared by 5 bases and J by 1 base, with 10 bases between. The CDR3 has 14 amino acids. Germline CDR1 and CDR2: LNHDA and SQIVND (reference sequence). The CDR3 sequence: CASSSRGGTDTQYF. The CDR3 region has the DNA TGTGCCAGTAGTTCCCGCGGGGGCACAGATACGCAGTATTTT.

This clone was seen a few times. The chain has TRBV4-1 and TRBJ1-2; D ambiguous. CDR3 length equals 14 residues. V dropped 4 bases and J dropped 2 bases, with 11 bases sitting between them. The germline V gene encodes CDR1 MGHRA and CDR2 YSYEKL. In DNA, the CDR3 is TGCGCCAGCAGCCTGGAGCAGGCCAACTATGGCTACACCTTC. It encodes CASSLEQANYGYTF.

The gene calls are TRBV11-3 and TRBJ1-1, with a tentative D call TRBD1 (5 bases). The ends were cut back, 3 bases at V and 5 bases at J, with 16 bases in the middle. Per the germline V gene, CDR1 is SGHNT and CDR2 is YENEEA. The CDR3 loop spans 15 amino acids. CDR3 in DNA: TGTGCCAGCAGCTTCCGGGGCGGGACGGTAACTGAAGCTTTCTTT. It specifies CASSFRGGTVTEAFF.

The table lists this clone with a few counts. The chain carries TRBV5-1 and TRBJ1-1; D possibly corresponds to TRBD1 (5 bases). CDR1 and CDR2 (germline): SGHRS, YFSETQ. Trimming left V 6 bases short and J 0 bases short, with 24 bases between. This CDR3 region has 18 residues. The CDR3 loop is CASTPSPGAFAMNTEAFF. CDR3 coding DNA: TGCGCCAGCACCCCTTCTCCCGGGGCGTTCGCTATGAACACTGAAGCTTTCTTT.

This clone was found a few times. The chain combines TRBV6-7 with TRBJ1-2; D remains ambiguous. TRBV6-7 qualifies as an ORF whose function is uncertain. CDR3 size: 14 residues. V lost 6 bases to trimming and J lost 2 bases, with 13 bases between them. In DNA form, the CDR3 reads TGTGCCAGCAGGCCCGATACTACCAACTATGGCTACACCTTC. Its protein is CASRPDTTNYGYTF.

This clone has a handful of counts. J is TRBJ2-5 and V is TRBV6-8, with no clear D. The germline V gene has CDR1 MNHGY and CDR2 SAAAGT. With 0 bases removed from V and 13 bases from J, the gap between germline ends came to 18 bases. This CDR3 contains 14 residues. In DNA form, the CDR3 reads TGTGCCAGCAGTTACTCCGAATTTAGTTTGTCTTGGTACTTC. Encoded protein: CASSYSEFSLSWYF.

The rearrangement joins TRBV11-3 to TRBJ1-5, with D unclear. The germline CDR1 and CDR2 sequences are SGHNT and YENEEA. V shed 5 bases and J shed 0 bases, with 14 bases lying between them. CDR3 length: 16 amino acids. The CDR3 region is CASSPGGVHSNQPQHF. As DNA, the CDR3 is TGTGCCAGCAGCCCAGGCGGGGTTCATAGCAATCAGCCCCAGCATTTT.

This clone was seen a few times. This chain connects TRBV18 to TRBJ2-2; D is ambiguous. V lost 3 bases to trimming and J lost 4 bases, with 3 bases between them. CDR3 length: 12 residues. Germline V CDR1 and CDR2: KGHSH, LQKENI. In DNA, the CDR3 is TGTGCCAGCTCACCGGTCACCGGGGAGCTGTTTTTT. Translated: CASSPVTGELFF.

This chain connects TRBV25-1 to TRBJ2-1; 8 nucleotides align to TRBD1. Germline V gene lookup returns CDR1 MGHDK and CDR2 SYGVNS. Trimming took 5 bases from V and 5 from J; bases not matched to a gene: 8. The CDR3 length is 15 residues. In DNA, the CDR3 is TGTGCCAGCAGTAAAGAGCAGGGGGCGGACAATGAGCAGTTCTTC. As protein: CASSKEQGADNEQFF.

This rearrangement joins TRBV11-3 to TRBJ2-6; the D is unclear. The CDR3 covers 14 residues. Per germline, CDR1 SGHNT and CDR2 YENEEA. The V end was cut by 5 bases, the J end by 1 base, with 6 bases between. The CDR3 nucleotides read TGTGCCAGCAGCCCTAAATCTGGGGCCAACGTCCTGACTTTC. Protein: CASSPKSGANVLTF.

The chain employs TRBV9 and TRBJ2-7; no clear D gene. CDR1 SGDLS and CDR2 YYNGEE come from the germline V gene. Trimming took 6 bases from V and 2 from J, leaving 12 bases between them. This CDR3 spans 13 amino acids. CDR3 residues: CASKAALAYEQYF. In DNA, the CDR3 is TGTGCCAGCAAAGCTGCGCTAGCCTACGAGCAGTACTTC.

CDR3 nucleotide sequence: TGTGCCAGCCGATATAGTAACTATGGCTACACCTTC. Translating it yields CASRYSNYGYTF. V and J are TRBV19 and TRBJ1-2; no firm D call. The CDR3 is 12 residues long. Trimming cost V 9 bases and J 1 base, with 9 bases left between them. In germline, CDR1 is LNHDA, CDR2 SQIVND (reference sequence).

Relative to its sample, this clone is medium-sized. This rearrangement joins TRBV30 to TRBJ2-1; perhaps TRBD2 as D (5 bases). Trimming left V 0 bases short and J 6 bases short, with 12 bases between. The CDR3 extends over 14 amino acids. Germline CDR1 reads GTSNPN; CDR2 reads SVGIG (reference sequence). CDR3 amino acids: CAWSVGSGSNEQFF. The DNA for the CDR3 is TGTGCCTGGAGTGTAGGGTCGGGGAGCAATGAGCAGTTCTTC. Filled out from reference TRBV30 and TRBJ2-1, the complete variable domain reads SQTIHQWPATLVQPVGSPLSLECTVEGTSNPNLYWYRQAAGRGLQLLFYSVGIGQISSEVPQNLSASRPQDRQFILSSKKLLLSDSGFYLCAWSVGSGSNEQFFGPGTRLTVL.

The V call is TRBV28, the J call TRBJ2-3; TRBD2 matches 10 bases. The germline gives CDR1 MDHEN, CDR2 SYDVKM. CDR3 length equals 16 residues. The trim removed 5 bases at V and 6 bases at J, leaving 11 bases unmatched. The CDR3 sequence is CASSPSSGGARDTQYF. CDR3 DNA sequence: TGTGCCAGCAGTCCTTCGAGCGGGGGGGCAAGGGATACGCAGTATTTT.

V gene TRBV29-1 combines with J gene TRBJ1-2; 8 positions agree with TRBD1. After removal of 4 bases from V and 4 bases from J, the junction contained 8 bases not matched to a gene. The CDR3 runs 14 residues. The germline gives CDR1 SQVTM, CDR2 ANQGSEA. In DNA form, the CDR3 reads TGCAGCGTTGTCCTACGGACAGGGAGCTATGGCTACACCTTC. This codes for CSVVLRTGSYGYTF. Looking up the rest from reference TRBV29-1 and TRBJ1-2 gives the full variable domain: SAVISQKPSRDICQRGTSLTIQCQVDSQVTMMFWYRQQPGQSLTLIATANQGSEATYESGFVIDKFPISRPNLTFSTLTVSNMSPEDSSIYLCSVVLRTGSYGYTFGSGTRLTVV.

This clone was seen only a few times. V usage is TRBV10-2 and J usage is TRBJ2-7; TRBD1 matches 9 bases. This CDR3 comprises 17 residues. V gave up 2 bases and J gave up 3 bases; unmatched junction bases: 11. Looked up from germline, CDR1 is WSHSY and CDR2 is SAAADI. The CDR3 loop is CASSERGQGVWGYEQYF. CDR3 bases: TGCGCCAGCAGTGAGAGGGGACAGGGCGTTTGGGGCTACGAGCAGTACTTC.

The V and J genes are TRBV6-8 and TRBJ1-4, with D perhaps TRBD1 (6 bases). The CDR3 is 14 amino acids. Germline V gene sequence: CDR1 MNHGY, CDR2 SAAAGT. Deletions cut 0 bases from V and 6 bases from J, with 8 bases between. In nucleotides, the CDR3 is TGTGCCAGCAGTTACTCCAGGGGTGATGAAAAACTGTTTTTT. Amino acids: CASSYSRGDEKLFF.

This clone was counted between two and nine times. This chain links TRBV9 with TRBJ2-3; D remains ambiguous. In germline, CDR1 is SGDLS, CDR2 YYNGEE. This CDR3 is 12 amino acids long. Trimming cost V 0 bases and J 4 bases, with 3 bases left between them. The CDR3 reads CASSVEADTQYF. In DNA form, the CDR3 reads TGTGCCAGCAGCGTAGAGGCAGATACGCAGTATTTT.